This T cell receptor (beta chain) was retrieved from a study of identical twins. Template switching added a universal primer binding site, and final cDNA carried unique molecular identifiers. A single record per CDR3 protein comes from TCRdb applying MiXCR to the 5' RACE reads. The sample has a few hundred thousand distinct CDR3 sequences; about 9% are singletons. Germline CDR1 is SEHNR and CDR2 is FQNEAQ (reference sequence). V shed 1 base, J shed 4 bases, and the junction held 10 bases outside the gene matches. The CDR3 is 17 amino acids. Study outcomes and limitations: Carriage of fewer insertions was seen in abundant cord blood beta clonotypes, whereas memory repertoires showed none. Conclusions leaned on cross-sectional statistical analysis and did not track the same donors over time.

Of note for this clonotype: The antigen is unknown.

This TCR derives from a woman aged 50 to 65 in good health. What was sequenced was naive T cells sorted from blood. This chain joins TRBV7-9 and TRBJ2-5, with 9 positions matching TRBD2. This CDR3 reads CASSLGGLAGSGETQYF. CDR3 DNA: TGTGCCAGCAGCTTAGGTGGGCTAGCGGGAAGTGGAGAGACCCAGTACTTC.